The entry below gives a single T cell receptor (beta chain) sequence along with its context. The source of the sample is a study of blood T cells in healthy people across ages. With a J-beta primer mix and a sample-barcoded 5' primer, a second PCR ran roughly 7 to 11 cycles. From the 5' RACE reads, TCRdb called clonotypes with MiXCR, one entry per CDR3 protein. Here the sample spans some 1.1 million distinct CDR3 sequences, roughly two fifths being singletons. This TCR was sampled from a man between 18 and 35 years old in good health. Sequenced sample: blood.

Here the CDR3 reads CASSITRASNNEQFF. In DNA, the CDR3 is TGTGCCAGCAGCATCACTAGGGCATCCAACAATGAGCAGTTCTTC. The V and J genes are TRBV7-8 and TRBJ2-1; D possibly corresponds to TRBD2 (5 bases). The CDR3 contains 15 residues. Trimming removed 5 bases at V and 5 bases at J, with 16 bases between. CDR1 SGHVS and CDR2 FQNEAQ come from the germline V gene.